Following are 23 T cell receptor beta chains from one sample sequenced in a study of T cells after yellow fever vaccination. In TCRdb, the 5' RACE reads were re-called with MiXCR into one record per CDR3 protein. The sample records 300,000 to 350,000 distinct CDR3 sequences, around 4.5% being singletons. Specimen: PBMCs, collected 15 days after the yellow fever booster vaccination. Source of these receptors: a man between 18 and 29 years old who received the YFV17D yellow fever vaccine.

The chain recombines TRBV7-9 with TRBJ1-5, with 8 bases aligning to TRBD1. CDR1 and CDR2 from the germline V gene are SEHNR and FQNEAQ (reference sequence). Germline trimming cut 5 bases from V and 0 bases from J; bases unmatched to any gene: 3. The CDR3 length is 15 residues. CDR3 nucleotide sequence: TGTGCCAGCAGCGGTGACAGGGGTAGCAATCAGCCCCAGCATTTT. This gives the protein CASSGDRGSNQPQHF.

The rearrangement joins TRBV4-1 to TRBJ1-3; D gene ambiguous. Germline values: CDR1 MGHRA, CDR2 YSYEKL. V was cut by 6 bases and J by 2 bases, with 14 bases left in between. This CDR3 has 15 amino acids. CDR3: CASSLRPVAGNTIYF. CDR3 bases: TGCGCCAGCAGTCTCAGGCCAGTAGCTGGAAACACCATATATTTT.

This clonotype has a count of ten or more. The rearrangement joins TRBV5-1 to TRBJ1-1; maybe TRBD1 (6 bases). Looked up from germline, CDR1 is SGHRS and CDR2 is YFSETQ. The CDR3 has 13 amino acids. V dropped 4 bases and J dropped 1 base, with 8 bases sitting between them. CDR3 DNA: TGCGCCAGCAGCCGGGGACAGAACACTGAAGCTTTCTTT. Its translation: CASSRGQNTEAFF.

This clonotype was detected only a few times. The chain joins TRBV4-1 to TRBJ1-5, with D possibly TRBD1 on 5 matching bases. The length of the CDR3 is 15 residues. The V end lost 3 bases, the J end lost 5 bases, and 14 bases lay between the germline ends. CDR1 is MGHRA and CDR2 is YSYEKL in the germline V gene. Here the CDR3 DNA reads TGCGCCAGCAGCCAGTTAGGCAGGGCCGATCAGCCCCAGCATTTT. Its protein product is CASSQLGRADQPQHF.

This clonotype was detected ten times or more. The chain combines TRBV4-3 with TRBJ1-1; no clear D gene. The CDR3 contains 17 residues. CDR1 LGHNA and CDR2 YSLEER come from the germline V gene. The V gene lost 0 bases and the J gene lost 7 bases, with 21 bases spanning the gap. The chain's CDR3 is CASSQDPYLTHFIEAFF. CDR3 nucleotides: TGCGCCAGCAGCCAAGATCCTTACCTCACCCATTTTATTGAAGCTTTCTTT.

This clonotype was detected only a few times. The rearrangement joins TRBV3-1 to TRBJ1-2, with a possible D match to TRBD1 (5 bases). This CDR3 is built from 16 residues. Germline loops: CDR1 LGHDT, CDR2 YNNKEL (reference sequence). The V and J ends lost 2 bases and 2 bases respectively, with 15 bases between them. CDR3 sequence: CASSQSTDHLNYGYTF. CDR3 nucleotide sequence: TGTGCCAGCAGCCAATCGACAGACCATCTCAACTATGGCTACACCTTC.

This clonotype occurred many times. The rearrangement links TRBV20-1 to TRBJ2-7, with D uncertain. The CDR3 sequence is 12 residues long. V was shortened by 1 base and J by 6 bases, with 10 bases between the two germline ends. The V gene's germline CDR1 is DFQATT and CDR2 SNEGSKA (reference sequence). The CDR3 bases are TGCAGTGCTAGAGGGCAGTCTCTCGAGCAGTACTTC. Its protein is CSARGQSLEQYF.

This clonotype was detected many times. This chain links TRBV7-2 with TRBJ2-6, with D unresolved. The V gene's germline CDR1 is SGHTA and CDR2 FQGNSA. Trimming stripped 4 bases from V and 0 bases from J, with 4 bases between. The CDR3 has 14 residues. In DNA form, the CDR3 reads TGTGCCAGCAGCTACAACTCTGGGGCCAACGTCCTGACTTTC. Protein: CASSYNSGANVLTF. Supplemented by reference TRBV7-2 and TRBJ2-6, the full variable domain reads GAGVSQSPSNKVTEKGKDVELRCDPISGHTALYWYRQSLGQGLEFLIYFQGNSAPDKSGLPSDRFSAERTGGSVSTLTIQRTQQEDSAVYLCASSYNSGANVLTFGAGSRLTVL.

This clonotype showed up many times. This chain links TRBV5-5 with TRBJ1-6; D possibly corresponds to TRBD1 (6 bases). The CDR3 sequence is 11 residues long. CDR1 is SGHKS, CDR2 YYEKEE, per germline (reference sequence). With 7 bases removed from V and 7 bases from J, the gap between germline ends came to 6 bases. CDR3 nucleotide sequence: TGTGCCAGCGGACAGAATTCACCCCTCCACTTT. It yields the protein CASGQNSPLHF.

The chain has TRBV5-1 and TRBJ2-3, with D unclear. Germline V gene data show CDR1 as SGHRS and CDR2 as YFSETQ. V was trimmed by 4 bases and J by 8 bases, leaving 14 bases between them. This CDR3 spans 13 amino acids. This CDR3 is CASSQGMAVTQYF. The CDR3 DNA is TGCGCCAGCAGCCAAGGTATGGCAGTTACGCAGTATTTT.

A few counts support this clonotype. The V gene is TRBV20-1, the J gene TRBJ2-7, with 11 nucleotides matching TRBD1. Germline assignment: CDR1 DFQATT and CDR2 SNEGSKA (reference sequence). Unmatched junction bases numbered 2, after V lost 3 bases and J lost 1 base. The CDR3 covers 14 residues. The CDR3 sequence: CSARDRGPSYEQYF. The CDR3 region has the DNA TGCAGTGCTAGGGACAGGGGGCCGTCCTACGAGCAGTACTTC.

This clonotype has only a few counts. The V call is TRBV15, the J call TRBJ2-1, with 8 nucleotides matching TRBD2. Germline values: CDR1 LNHNV, CDR2 YYDKDF (reference sequence). The CDR3 length is 14 residues. V trimming: 3 bases; J trimming: 7 bases; junction bases outside the gene matches: 5. CDR3 loop: CATSRGPSGNEQFF. Here the CDR3 DNA reads TGTGCCACCAGCAGGGGACCTAGCGGGAATGAGCAGTTCTTC.

Ten or more counts support this clonotype. The chain couples TRBV18 to TRBJ2-2; D is ambiguous. The CDR3 extends over 11 amino acids. Germline CDR1 and CDR2: KGHSH and LQKENI. The V gene lost 2 bases and the J gene lost 6 bases, with 1 base spanning the gap. Written as DNA, the CDR3 is TGTGCCAGCTCACCATCCGGGGAGCTGTTTTTT. It is translated as CASSPSGELFF.

The chain combines TRBV20-1 with TRBJ1-5; D gene uncertain. CDR1 is DFQATT, CDR2 SNEGSKA, per germline (reference sequence). Trimming removed 7 bases from V and 4 bases from J, with 11 bases in between. CDR3 length equals 12 residues. The CDR3 sequence: CSGRDRNQPQHF. For the CDR3, the DNA is TGCAGTGGCCGGGATCGGAATCAGCCCCAGCATTTT.

This clonotype appeared a few times. In DNA form, the CDR3 reads TGTGCCAGCAGCTTAACTAGTTCTGGGACCAGATTTGTCACGCAGTATTTT. This translates into CASSLTSSGTRFVTQYF. The chain joins TRBV7-9 to TRBJ2-3; D is perhaps TRBD1 or TRBD2 (5 bases each). Per the germline V gene, CDR1 is SEHNR and CDR2 is FQNEAQ (reference sequence). This CDR3 region has 17 residues. With 2 bases removed from V and 9 bases from J, the gap between germline ends came to 24 bases.

This clonotype was counted ten times or more. The chain combines TRBV7-2 with TRBJ2-5; no firm D call. The CDR3 is 13 residues long. V dropped 1 base and J dropped 6 bases, with 9 bases sitting between them. CDR1 is SGHTA, CDR2 FQGNSA, per germline. CDR3 residues: CASSLGGLKTQYF. The CDR3 bases are TGTGCCAGCAGCTTAGGGGGTCTGAAGACCCAGTACTTC.

The chain is built from TRBV3-1 and TRBJ1-2; TRBD1 is a possible D gene (5 bases). Germline V gene data show CDR1 as LGHDT and CDR2 as YNNKEL (reference sequence). The CDR3 is made up of 14 amino acids. V was pared by 6 bases and J by 5 bases, with 16 bases between. In DNA, the CDR3 is TGTGCCAGCAGTCTGGCGGGGCATAATTATGGCTACACCTTC. Translating gives CASSLAGHNYGYTF.

This clonotype occurred a few times. The genes are TRBV25-1 and TRBJ2-1; D tentatively fits TRBD1 or TRBD2 (5 bases each). The CDR3 covers 17 residues. Trimming left V 1 base short and J 6 bases short, with 19 bases between. Germline CDR1 is MGHDK and CDR2 is SYGVNS. The CDR3 protein is CASSESRGALFSNEQFF. The CDR3 DNA sequence: TGTGCCAGCAGTGAATCGAGAGGGGCCTTATTCTCCAATGAGCAGTTCTTC.

V and J are TRBV28 and TRBJ2-4; 7 bases match TRBD1. This CDR3 has 16 residues. V lost 6 bases and J lost 0; bases outside the gene matches: 8. Looked up from germline, CDR1 is MDHEN and CDR2 is SYDVKM. The DNA of the CDR3 is TGTGCCAGCAGCCCCGGGACAGAACTAGCCAAAAACATTCAGTACTTC. This gives the protein CASSPGTELAKNIQYF.

There are a few counts of this clonotype. This chain links TRBV5-1 with TRBJ2-5; D is undetermined. Per the germline V gene, CDR1 is SGHRS and CDR2 is YFSETQ. This CDR3 comprises 14 residues. Between the trimmed V and J ends, which lost 0 bases and 5 bases, there was a span of 11 bases. The CDR3 nucleotides read TGCGCCAGCAGCTTGGCCCCGCTCCAGGAGACCCAGTACTTC. It translates to CASSLAPLQETQYF.

In its sample, this clonotype was seen many times. J is TRBJ1-1 and V is TRBV11-1; the D is unclear. V lost 5 bases and J 0 bases, leaving 10 bases between the germline ends. Germline V gene sequence: CDR1 SGHAT, CDR2 FQDESV (reference sequence). This CDR3 has 14 residues. The CDR3 loop reads CASSDWTVNTEAFF. The CDR3 nucleotides are TGTGCCAGCAGCGATTGGACGGTGAACACTGAAGCTTTCTTT.

This chain joins TRBV7-9 and TRBJ2-5; TRBD2 is a possible D gene (6 bases). Trimming pared 3 bases from V and 4 bases from J, leaving 18 bases between. This CDR3 is built from 16 residues. CDR1 and CDR2 (germline): SEHNR, FQNEAQ (reference sequence). The CDR3 nucleotides are TGTGCCAGCAGCTTTAGTGGCACCCTCGGGGGAGAGACCCAGTACTTC. Translating gives CASSFSGTLGGETQYF.

This clonotype was counted a few times. The gene calls are TRBV29-1 and TRBJ1-3, with TRBD1 matching over 7 bases. Germline CDR1 SQVTM, CDR2 ANQGSEA. CDR3 length: 16 residues. With V trimmed by 1 base and J by 2 bases, 8 bases remained unmatched. The CDR3 here is CSVEGPTGAPGNTIYF. In DNA form, the CDR3 reads TGCAGCGTTGAAGGGCCAACAGGGGCTCCTGGAAACACCATATATTTT.